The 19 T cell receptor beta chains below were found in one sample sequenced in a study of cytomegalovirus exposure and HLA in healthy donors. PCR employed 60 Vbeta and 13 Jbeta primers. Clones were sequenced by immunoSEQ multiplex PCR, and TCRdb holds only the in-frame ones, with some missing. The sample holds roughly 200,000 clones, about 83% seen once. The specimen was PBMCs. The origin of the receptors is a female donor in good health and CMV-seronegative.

The CDR3 loop reads CASSYEAYTEAFF. CDR3 DNA sequence: TGTGCCAGCAGTTACGAGGCGTACACTGAAGCTTTCTTT. This chain connects TRBV6-5 to TRBJ1-1; D is unclear. Looked up from germline, CDR1 is MNHEY and CDR2 is SVGAGI. With 2 bases removed from V and 3 bases from J, the gap between germline ends came to 7 bases. There are 13 residues in the CDR3.

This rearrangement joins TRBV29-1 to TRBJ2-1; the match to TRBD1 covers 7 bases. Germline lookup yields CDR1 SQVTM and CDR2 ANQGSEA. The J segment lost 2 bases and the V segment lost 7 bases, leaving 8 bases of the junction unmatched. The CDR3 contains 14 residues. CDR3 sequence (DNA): TGCAGCGGGCGCGACAGGGACACCTACAATGAGCAGTTCTTC. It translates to CSGRDRDTYNEQFF.

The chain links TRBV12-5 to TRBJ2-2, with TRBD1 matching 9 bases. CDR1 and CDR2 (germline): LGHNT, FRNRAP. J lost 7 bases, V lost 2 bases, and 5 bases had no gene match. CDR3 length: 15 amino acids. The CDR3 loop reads CASGLLTGGGGELFF. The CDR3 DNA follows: TGTGCTAGTGGTTTGCTCACAGGGGGCGGCGGGGAGCTGTTTTTT.

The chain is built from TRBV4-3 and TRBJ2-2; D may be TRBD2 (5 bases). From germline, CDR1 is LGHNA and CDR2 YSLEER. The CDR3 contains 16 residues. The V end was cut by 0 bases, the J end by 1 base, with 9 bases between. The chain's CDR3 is CASSQDLAGNTGELFF. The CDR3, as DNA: TGCGCCAGCAGCCAAGATCTAGCAGGGAACACCGGGGAGCTGTTTTTT.

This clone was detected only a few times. The CDR3 is CAWSEPLRPLHF. CDR3 coding DNA: TGTGCCTGGAGTGAACCCCTCAGGCCCCTCCACTTT. The chain joins TRBV30 to TRBJ1-6; D unclear. The CDR3 runs to 12 residues. Germline V gene sequence: CDR1 GTSNPN, CDR2 SVGIG (reference sequence). The V end was cut by 1 base, the J end by 13 bases, with 11 bases between.

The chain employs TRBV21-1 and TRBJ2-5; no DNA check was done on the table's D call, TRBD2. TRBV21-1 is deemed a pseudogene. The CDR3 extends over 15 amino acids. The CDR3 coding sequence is TGTGCCAGCAGCAAAAGTGGGGGGGGCCAAGAGACCCAGTACTTC. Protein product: CASSKSGGGQETQYF.

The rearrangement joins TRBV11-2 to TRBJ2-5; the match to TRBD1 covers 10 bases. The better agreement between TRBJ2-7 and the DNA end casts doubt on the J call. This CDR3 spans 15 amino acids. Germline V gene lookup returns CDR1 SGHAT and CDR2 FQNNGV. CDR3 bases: TGTGCCAGCAGCTTAGCGGGACAGGGGCAAGACGAGCAGTACTTC. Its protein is CASSLAGQGQDEQYF.

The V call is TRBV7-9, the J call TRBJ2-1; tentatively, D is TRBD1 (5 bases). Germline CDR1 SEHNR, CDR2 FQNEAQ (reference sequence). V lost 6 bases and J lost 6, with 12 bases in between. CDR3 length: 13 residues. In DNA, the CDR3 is TGTGCCAGCAGTTACGAGACAGTCAATGAGCAGTTCTTC. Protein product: CASSYETVNEQFF. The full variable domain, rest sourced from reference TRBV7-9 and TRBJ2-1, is DTGVSQNPRHKITKRGQNVTFRCDPISEHNRLYWYRQTLGQGPEFLTYFQNEAQLEKSRLLSDRFSAERPKGSFSTLEIQRTEQGDSAMYLCASSYETVNEQFFGPGTRLTVL.

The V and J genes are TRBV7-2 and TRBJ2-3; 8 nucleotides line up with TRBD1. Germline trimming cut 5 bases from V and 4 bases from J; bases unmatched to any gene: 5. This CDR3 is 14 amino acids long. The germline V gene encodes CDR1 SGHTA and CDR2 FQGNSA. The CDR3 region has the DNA TGTGCCAGCAGCCCTCGACAGGGGCCAGATACGCAGTATTTT. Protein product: CASSPRQGPDTQYF.

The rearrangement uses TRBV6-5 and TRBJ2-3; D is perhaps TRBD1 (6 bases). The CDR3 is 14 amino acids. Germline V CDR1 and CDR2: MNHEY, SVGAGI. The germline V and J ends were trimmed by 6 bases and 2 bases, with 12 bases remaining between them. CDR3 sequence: CASRSGQTTDTQYF. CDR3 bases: TGTGCCAGCAGATCAGGACAGACCACAGATACGCAGTATTTT.

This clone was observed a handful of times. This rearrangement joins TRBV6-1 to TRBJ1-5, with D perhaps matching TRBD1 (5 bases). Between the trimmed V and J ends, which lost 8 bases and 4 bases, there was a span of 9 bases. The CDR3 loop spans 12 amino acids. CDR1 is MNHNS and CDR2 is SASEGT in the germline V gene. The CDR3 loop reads CASQGGNQPQHF. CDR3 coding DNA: TGTGCCAGCCAGGGTGGGAATCAGCCCCAGCATTTT.

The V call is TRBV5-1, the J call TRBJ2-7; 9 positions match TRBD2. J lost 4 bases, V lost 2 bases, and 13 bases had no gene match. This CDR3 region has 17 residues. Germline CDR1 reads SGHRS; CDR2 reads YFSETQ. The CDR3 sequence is CASSFSSGRSIQYEQYF. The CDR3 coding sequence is TGCGCCAGCAGCTTCAGTAGCGGGAGAAGTATCCAGTACGAGCAGTACTTC.

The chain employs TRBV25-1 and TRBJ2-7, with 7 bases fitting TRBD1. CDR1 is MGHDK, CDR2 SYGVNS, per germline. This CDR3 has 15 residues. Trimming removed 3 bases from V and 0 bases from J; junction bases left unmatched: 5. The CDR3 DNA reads TGTGCCAGCAGTGATCCGGGACAGTTCTCCTACGAGCAGTACTTC. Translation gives CASSDPGQFSYEQYF.

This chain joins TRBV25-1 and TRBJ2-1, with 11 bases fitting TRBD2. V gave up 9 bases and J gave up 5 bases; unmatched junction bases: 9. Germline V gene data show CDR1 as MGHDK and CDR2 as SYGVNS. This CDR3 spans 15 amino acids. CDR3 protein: CASYTSGSAHNEQFF. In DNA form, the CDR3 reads TGTGCCAGTTATACTAGCGGGAGCGCTCACAATGAGCAGTTCTTC.

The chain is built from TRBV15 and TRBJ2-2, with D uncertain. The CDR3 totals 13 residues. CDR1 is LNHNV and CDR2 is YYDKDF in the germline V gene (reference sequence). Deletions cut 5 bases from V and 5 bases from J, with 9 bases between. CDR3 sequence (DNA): TGTGCCACCAGCCGGTCTTTTACCGGGGAGCTGTTTTTT. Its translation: CATSRSFTGELFF.

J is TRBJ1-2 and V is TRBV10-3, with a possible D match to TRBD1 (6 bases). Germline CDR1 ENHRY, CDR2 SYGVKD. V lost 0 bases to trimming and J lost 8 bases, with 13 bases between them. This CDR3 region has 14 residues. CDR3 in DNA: TGTGCCATCAGTGAGTCAACAGGGAGAGACGGCTACACCTTC. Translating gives CAISESTGRDGYTF.

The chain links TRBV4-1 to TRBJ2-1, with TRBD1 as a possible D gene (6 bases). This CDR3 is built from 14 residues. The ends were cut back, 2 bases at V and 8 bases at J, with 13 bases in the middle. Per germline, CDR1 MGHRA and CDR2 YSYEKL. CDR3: CASSQMGAMDEQFF. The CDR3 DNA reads TGCGCCAGCAGCCAAATGGGGGCAATGGATGAGCAGTTCTTC.

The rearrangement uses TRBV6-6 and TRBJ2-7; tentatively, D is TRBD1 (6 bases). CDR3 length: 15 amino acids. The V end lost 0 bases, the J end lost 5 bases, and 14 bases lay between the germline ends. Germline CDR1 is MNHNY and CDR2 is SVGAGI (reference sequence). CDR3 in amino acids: CASSYSGGVSNEQYF. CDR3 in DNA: TGTGCCAGCAGTTACTCAGGGGGAGTATCCAACGAGCAGTACTTC.

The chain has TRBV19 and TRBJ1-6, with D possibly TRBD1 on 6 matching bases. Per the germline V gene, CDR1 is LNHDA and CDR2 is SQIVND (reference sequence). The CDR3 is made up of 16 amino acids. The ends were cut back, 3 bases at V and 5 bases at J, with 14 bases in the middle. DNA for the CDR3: TGTGCCAGTAGTATCGGGGAGGGGGAAGATAATTCACCCCTCCACTTT. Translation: CASSIGEGEDNSPLHF.